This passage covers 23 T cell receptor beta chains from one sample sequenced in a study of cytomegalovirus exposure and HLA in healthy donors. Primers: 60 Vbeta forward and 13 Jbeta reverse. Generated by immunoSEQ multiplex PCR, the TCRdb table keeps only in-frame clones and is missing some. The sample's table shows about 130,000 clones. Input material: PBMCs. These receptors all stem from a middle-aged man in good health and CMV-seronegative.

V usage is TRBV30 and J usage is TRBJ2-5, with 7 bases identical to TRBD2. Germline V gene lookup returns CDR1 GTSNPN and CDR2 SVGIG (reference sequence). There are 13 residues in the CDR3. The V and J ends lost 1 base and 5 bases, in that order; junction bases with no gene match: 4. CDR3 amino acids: CAWSGGRRETQYF. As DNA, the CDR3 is TGTGCCTGGAGTGGCGGGAGAAGGGAGACCCAGTACTTC.

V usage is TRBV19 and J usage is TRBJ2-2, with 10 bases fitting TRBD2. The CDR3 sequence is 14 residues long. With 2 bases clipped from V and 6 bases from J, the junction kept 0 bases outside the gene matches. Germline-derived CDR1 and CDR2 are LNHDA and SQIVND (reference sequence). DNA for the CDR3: TGTGCCAGTAGTATAAGCGGGAGGGCCGGGGAGCTGTTTTTT. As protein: CASSISGRAGELFF. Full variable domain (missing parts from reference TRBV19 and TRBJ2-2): DGGITQSPKYLFRKEGQNVTLSCEQNLNHDAMYWYRQDPGQGLRLIYYSQIVNDFQKGDIAEGYSVSREKKESFPLTVTSAQKNPTAFYLCASSISGRAGELFFGEGSRLTVL.

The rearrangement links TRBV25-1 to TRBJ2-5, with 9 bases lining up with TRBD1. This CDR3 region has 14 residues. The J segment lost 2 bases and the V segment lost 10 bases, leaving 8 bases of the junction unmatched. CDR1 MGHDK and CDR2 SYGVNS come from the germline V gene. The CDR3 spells CATGTGTSQETQYF. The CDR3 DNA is TGTGCCACCGGGACAGGGACTTCACAAGAGACCCAGTACTTC.

The CDR3 DNA follows: TGCGCCAGCAGCCCCAGACGGACAGTTGCCCCGGTTGATACGCAGTATTTT. Translation gives CASSPRRTVAPVDTQYF. The J gene is TRBJ2-3, the V gene TRBV10-1; D possibly corresponds to TRBD1 (6 bases). The ends were cut back, 6 bases at V and 6 bases at J, with 25 bases in the middle. CDR3 length: 17 residues. The V gene's germline CDR1 is WNHNN and CDR2 SYGVQD (reference sequence).

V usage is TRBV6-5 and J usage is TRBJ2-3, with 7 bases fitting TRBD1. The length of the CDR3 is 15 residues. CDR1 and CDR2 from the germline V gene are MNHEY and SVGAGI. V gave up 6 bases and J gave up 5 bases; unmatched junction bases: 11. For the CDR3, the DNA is TGTGCCAGCAGGGGGACAGTCGGTTCCGGAGATACGCAGTATTTT. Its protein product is CASRGTVGSGDTQYF.

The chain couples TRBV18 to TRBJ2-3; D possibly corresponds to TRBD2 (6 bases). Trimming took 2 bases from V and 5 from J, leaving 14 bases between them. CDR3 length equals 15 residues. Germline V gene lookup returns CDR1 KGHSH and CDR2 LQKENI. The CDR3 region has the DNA TGTGCCAGCTCACCAGCCGGAGGGTTAGGAGATACGCAGTATTTT. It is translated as CASSPAGGLGDTQYF.

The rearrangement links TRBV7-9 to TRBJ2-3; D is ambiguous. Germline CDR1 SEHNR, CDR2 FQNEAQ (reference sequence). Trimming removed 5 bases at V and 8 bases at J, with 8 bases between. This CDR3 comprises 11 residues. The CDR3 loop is CASSPESTQYF. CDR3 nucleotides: TGTGCCAGCAGCCCCGAGAGTACGCAGTATTTT.

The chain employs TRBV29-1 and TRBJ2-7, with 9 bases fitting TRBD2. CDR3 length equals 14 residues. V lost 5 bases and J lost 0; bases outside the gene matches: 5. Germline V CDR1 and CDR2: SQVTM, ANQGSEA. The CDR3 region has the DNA TGCAGCGTTCTTTTAGCGGGAGACTCCTACGAGCAGTACTTC. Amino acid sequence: CSVLLAGDSYEQYF.

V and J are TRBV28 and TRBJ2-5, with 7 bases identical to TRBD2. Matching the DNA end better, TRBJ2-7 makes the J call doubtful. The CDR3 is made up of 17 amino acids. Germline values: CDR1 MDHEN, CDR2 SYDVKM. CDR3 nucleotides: TGTGCCAGCAGCCCTCCTAAAGCCTTCGGGGGGTCCTACGAGCAGTACTTC. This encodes CASSPPKAFGGSYEQYF.

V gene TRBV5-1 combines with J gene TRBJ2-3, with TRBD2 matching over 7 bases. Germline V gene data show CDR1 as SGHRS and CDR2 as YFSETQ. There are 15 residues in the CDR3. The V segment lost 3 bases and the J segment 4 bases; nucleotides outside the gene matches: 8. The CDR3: CASSSVLARPDTQYF. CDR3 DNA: TGCGCCAGCAGCTCCGTACTAGCGAGGCCAGATACGCAGTATTTT.

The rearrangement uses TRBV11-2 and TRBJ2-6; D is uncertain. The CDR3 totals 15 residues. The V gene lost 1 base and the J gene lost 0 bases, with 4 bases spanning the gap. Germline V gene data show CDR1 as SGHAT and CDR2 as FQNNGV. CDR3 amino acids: CASSLAGSGANVLTF. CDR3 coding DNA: TGTGCCAGCAGCTTAGCGGGCTCTGGGGCCAACGTCCTGACTTTC.

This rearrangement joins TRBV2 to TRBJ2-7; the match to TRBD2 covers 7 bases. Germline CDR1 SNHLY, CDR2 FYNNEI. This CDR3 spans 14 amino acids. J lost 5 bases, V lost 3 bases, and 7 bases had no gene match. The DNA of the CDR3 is TGTGCCAGCAGTGATTCGACTAGCTTCCACGAGCAGTACTTC. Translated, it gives CASSDSTSFHEQYF.

The CDR3 nucleotides are TGTGCCGGGAAGGCAGGGGCGTCCACTGAAGCTTTCTTT. This sequence encodes CAGKAGASTEAFF. The genes are TRBV30 and TRBJ1-1; a possible D gene is TRBD1 (6 bases). In germline, CDR1 is GTSNPN, CDR2 SVGIG (reference sequence). There are 13 residues in the CDR3. The V end was cut by 8 bases, the J end by 4 bases, with 17 bases between. The variable domain in full, with the rest retrieved from reference TRBV30 and TRBJ1-1, is SQTIHQWPATLVQPVGSPLSLECTVEGTSNPNLYWYRQAAGRGLQLLFYSVGIGQISSEVPQNLSASRPQDRQFILSSKKLLLSDSGFYLCAGKAGASTEAFFGQGTRLTVV.

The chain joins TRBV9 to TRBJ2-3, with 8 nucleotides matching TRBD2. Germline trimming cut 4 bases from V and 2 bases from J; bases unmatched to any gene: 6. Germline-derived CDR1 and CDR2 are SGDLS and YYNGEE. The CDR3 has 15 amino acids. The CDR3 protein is CASSTRAGDTDTQYF. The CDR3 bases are TGTGCCAGCAGCACCCGAGCGGGGGACACAGATACGCAGTATTTT.

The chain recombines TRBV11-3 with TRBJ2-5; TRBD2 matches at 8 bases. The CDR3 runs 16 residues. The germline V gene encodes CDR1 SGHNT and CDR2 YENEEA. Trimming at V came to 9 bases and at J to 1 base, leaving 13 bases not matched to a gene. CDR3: CASSVIGLAGQETQYF. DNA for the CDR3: TGTGCCAGTTCTGTGATAGGACTAGCCGGCCAAGAGACCCAGTACTTC.

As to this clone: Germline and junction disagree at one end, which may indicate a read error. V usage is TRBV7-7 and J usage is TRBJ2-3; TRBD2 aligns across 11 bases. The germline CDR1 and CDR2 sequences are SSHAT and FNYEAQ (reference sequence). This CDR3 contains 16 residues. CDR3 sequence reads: CASSPVSSGRVDTQYF. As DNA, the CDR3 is TGTGCTAGCAGCCCCGTTAGTAGCGGGAGGGTAGATACGCAGTATTTT.

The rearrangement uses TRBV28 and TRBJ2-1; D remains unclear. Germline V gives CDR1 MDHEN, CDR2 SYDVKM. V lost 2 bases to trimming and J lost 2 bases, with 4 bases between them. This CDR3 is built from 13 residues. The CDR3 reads CASSLGTYNEQFF. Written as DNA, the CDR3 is TGTGCCAGCAGTTTAGGCACCTACAATGAGCAGTTCTTC. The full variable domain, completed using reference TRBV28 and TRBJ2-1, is DVKVTQSSRYLVKRTGEKVFLECVQDMDHENMFWYRQDPGLGLRLIYFSYDVKMKEKGDIPEGYSVSREKKERFSLILESASTNQTSMYLCASSLGTYNEQFFGPGTRLTVL.

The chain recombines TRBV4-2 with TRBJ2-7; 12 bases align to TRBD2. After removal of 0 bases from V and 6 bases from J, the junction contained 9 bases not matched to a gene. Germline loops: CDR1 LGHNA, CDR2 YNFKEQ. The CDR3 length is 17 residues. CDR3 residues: CASSQDALAGGWGEQYF. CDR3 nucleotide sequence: TGTGCCAGCAGCCAAGATGCCCTAGCGGGAGGGTGGGGCGAGCAGTACTTC.

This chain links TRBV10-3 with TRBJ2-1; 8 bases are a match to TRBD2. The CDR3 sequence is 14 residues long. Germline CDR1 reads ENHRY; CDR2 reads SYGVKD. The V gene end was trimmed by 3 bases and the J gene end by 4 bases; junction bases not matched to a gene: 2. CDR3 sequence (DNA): TGTGCCATCAGTGAAGCGGGGGCATACAATGAGCAGTTCTTC. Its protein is CAISEAGAYNEQFF.

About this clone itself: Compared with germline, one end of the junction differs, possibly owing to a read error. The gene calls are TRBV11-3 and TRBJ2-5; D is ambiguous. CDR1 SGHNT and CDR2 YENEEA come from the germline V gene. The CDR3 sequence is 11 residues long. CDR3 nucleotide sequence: TGTGCCAGCAGCCTAGACGGGACCCAGTACTTC. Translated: CASSLDGTQYF.

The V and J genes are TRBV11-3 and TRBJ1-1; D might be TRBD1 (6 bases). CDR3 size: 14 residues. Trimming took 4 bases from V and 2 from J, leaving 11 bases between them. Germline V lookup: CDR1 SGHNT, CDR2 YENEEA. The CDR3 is CASSWAGGNTEAFF. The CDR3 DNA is TGTGCCAGCAGCTGGGCGGGGGGCAACACTGAAGCTTTCTTT.

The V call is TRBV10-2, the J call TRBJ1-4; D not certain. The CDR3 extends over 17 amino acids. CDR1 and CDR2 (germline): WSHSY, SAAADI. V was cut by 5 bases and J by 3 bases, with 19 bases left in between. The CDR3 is CASSSSSGMVANEKLFF. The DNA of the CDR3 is TGCGCCAGCAGTTCGTCATCGGGGATGGTAGCTAATGAAAAACTGTTTTTT.

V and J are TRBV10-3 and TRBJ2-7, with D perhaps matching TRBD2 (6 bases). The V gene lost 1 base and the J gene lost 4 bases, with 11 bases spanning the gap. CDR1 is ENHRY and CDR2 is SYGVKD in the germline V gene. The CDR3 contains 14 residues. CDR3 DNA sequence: TGTGCCATCAGTGAGTGGGGTGGGGGGTACGAGCAGTACTTC. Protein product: CAISEWGGGYEQYF.